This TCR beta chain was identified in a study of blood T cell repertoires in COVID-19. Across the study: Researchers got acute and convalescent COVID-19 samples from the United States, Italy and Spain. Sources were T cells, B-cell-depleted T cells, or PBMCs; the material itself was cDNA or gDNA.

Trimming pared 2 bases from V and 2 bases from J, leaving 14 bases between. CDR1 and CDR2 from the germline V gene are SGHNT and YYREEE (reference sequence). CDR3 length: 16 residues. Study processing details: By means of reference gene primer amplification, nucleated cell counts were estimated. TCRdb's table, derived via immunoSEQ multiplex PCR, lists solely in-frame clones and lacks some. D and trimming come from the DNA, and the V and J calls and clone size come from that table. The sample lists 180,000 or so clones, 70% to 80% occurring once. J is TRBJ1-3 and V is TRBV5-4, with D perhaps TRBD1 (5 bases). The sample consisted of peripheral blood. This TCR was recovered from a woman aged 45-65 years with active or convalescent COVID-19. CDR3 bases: TGTGCCAGCAGCTTTGGTTCCAGGGCAACTGGAAACACCATATATTTT. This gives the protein CASSFGSRATGNTIYF.